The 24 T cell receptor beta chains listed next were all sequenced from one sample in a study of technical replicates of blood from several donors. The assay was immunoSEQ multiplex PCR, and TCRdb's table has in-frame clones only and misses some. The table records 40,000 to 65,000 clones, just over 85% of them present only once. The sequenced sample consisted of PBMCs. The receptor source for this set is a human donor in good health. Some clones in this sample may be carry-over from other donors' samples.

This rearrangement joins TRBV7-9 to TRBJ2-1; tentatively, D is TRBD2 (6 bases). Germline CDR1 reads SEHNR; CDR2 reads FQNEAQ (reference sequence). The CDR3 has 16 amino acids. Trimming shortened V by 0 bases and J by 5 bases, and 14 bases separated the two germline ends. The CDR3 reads CASSLARGITHNEQFF. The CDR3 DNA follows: TGTGCCAGCAGCTTAGCACGGGGGATTACTCACAATGAGCAGTTCTTC. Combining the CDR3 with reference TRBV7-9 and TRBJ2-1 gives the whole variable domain DTGVSQNPRHKITKRGQNVTFRCDPISEHNRLYWYRQTLGQGPEFLTYFQNEAQLEKSRLLSDRFSAERPKGSFSTLEIQRTEQGDSAMYLCASSLARGITHNEQFFGPGTRLTVL.

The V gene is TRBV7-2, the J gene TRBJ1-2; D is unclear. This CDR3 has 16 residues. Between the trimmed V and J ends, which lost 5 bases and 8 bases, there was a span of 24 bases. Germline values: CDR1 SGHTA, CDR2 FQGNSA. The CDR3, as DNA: TGTGCCAGCAGCCCAGTAGCACAATCGAGCCGCGGGGGCTACACCTTC. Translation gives CASSPVAQSSRGGYTF.

CDR3 nucleotides: TGTGCCAGCTCAGCGACAGAAGGGGTGAATGAGCAGTTCTTC. Translation: CASSATEGVNEQFF. The chain joins TRBV18 to TRBJ2-1; a possible D gene is TRBD1 (5 bases). Germline-derived CDR1 and CDR2 are KGHSH and LQKENI. The CDR3 extends over 14 amino acids. Trimming cost V 5 bases and J 7 bases, with 15 bases left between them.

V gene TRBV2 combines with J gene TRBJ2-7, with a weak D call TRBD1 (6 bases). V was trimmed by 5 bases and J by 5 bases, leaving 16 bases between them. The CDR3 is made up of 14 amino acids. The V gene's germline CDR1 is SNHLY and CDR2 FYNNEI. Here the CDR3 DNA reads TGTGCCAGCAGTCTGCTACAGGGATCAAACGAGCAGTACTTC. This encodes CASSLLQGSNEQYF.

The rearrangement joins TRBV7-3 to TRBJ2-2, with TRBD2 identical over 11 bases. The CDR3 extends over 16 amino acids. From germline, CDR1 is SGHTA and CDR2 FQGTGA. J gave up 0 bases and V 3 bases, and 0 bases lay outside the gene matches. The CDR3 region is CASSLTSGANTGELFF. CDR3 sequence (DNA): TGTGCCAGCAGCTTGACTAGCGGGGCGAACACCGGGGAGCTGTTTTTT.

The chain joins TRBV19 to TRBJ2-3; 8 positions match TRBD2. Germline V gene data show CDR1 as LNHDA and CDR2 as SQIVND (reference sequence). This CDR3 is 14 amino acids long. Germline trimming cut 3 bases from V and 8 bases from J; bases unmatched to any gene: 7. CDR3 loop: CASSIQSGGTTQYF. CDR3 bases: TGTGCCAGTAGTATCCAATCGGGGGGGACTACGCAGTATTTT.

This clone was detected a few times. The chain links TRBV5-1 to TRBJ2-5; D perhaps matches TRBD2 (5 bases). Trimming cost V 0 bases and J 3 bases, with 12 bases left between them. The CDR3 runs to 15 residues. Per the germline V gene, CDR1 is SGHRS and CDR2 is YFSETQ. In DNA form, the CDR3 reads TGCGCCAGCAGCTTGGCAGCTAGCCCCGAAGAGACCCAGTACTTC. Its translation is CASSLAASPEETQYF.

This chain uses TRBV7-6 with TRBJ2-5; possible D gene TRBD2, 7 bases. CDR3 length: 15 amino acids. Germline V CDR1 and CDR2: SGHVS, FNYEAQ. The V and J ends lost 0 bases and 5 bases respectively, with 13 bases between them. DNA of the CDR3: TGTGCCAGCAGCTTAGCGGGGGGGGGCTTGGAGACCCAGTACTTC. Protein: CASSLAGGGLETQYF.

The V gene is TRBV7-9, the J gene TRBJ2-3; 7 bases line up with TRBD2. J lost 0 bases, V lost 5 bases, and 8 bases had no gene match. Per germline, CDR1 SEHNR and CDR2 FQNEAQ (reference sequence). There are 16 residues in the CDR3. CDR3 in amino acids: CASSTASGASTDTQYF. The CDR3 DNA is TGTGCCAGCAGCACGGCTAGCGGTGCTAGCACAGATACGCAGTATTTT.

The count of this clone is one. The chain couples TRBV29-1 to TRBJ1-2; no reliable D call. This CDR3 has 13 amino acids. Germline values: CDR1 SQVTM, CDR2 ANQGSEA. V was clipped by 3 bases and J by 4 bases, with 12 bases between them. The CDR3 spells CSVDSRLAYGYTF. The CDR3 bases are TGCAGCGTTGACTCCCGATTAGCCTATGGCTACACCTTC.

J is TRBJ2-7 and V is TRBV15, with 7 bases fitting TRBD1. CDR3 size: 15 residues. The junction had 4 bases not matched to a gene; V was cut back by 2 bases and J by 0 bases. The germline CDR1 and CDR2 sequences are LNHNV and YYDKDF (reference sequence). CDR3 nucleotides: TGTGCCACCAGCAGAAACCGGGACAGCTCCTACGAGCAGTACTTC. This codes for CATSRNRDSSYEQYF.

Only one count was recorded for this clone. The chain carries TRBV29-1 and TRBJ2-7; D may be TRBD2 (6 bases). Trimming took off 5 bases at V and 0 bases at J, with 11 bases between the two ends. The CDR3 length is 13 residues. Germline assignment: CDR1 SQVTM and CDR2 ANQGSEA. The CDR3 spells CSVYDGSSYEQYF. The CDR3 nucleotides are TGCAGCGTTTACGACGGGAGCTCCTACGAGCAGTACTTC.

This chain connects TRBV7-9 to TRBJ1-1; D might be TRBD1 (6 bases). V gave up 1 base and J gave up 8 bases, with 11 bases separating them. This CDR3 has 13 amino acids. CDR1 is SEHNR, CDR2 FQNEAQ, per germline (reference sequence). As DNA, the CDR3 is TGTGCCAGCAGCTTAGAGGGCAGGGGCGAAGCTTTCTTT. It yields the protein CASSLEGRGEAFF.

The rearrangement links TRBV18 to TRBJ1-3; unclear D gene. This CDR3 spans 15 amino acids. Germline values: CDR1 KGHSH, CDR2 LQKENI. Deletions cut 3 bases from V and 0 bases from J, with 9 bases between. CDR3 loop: CASSPWHSSGNTIYF. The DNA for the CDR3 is TGTGCCAGCTCACCCTGGCACAGCTCTGGAAACACCATATATTTT.

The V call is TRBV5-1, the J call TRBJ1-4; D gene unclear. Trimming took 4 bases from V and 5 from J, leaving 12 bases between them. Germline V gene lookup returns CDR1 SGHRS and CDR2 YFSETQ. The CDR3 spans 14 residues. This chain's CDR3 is CASSNTATNEKLFF. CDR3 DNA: TGCGCCAGCAGCAATACAGCTACAAATGAAAAACTGTTTTTT. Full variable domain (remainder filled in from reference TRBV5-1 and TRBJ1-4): KAGVTQTPRYLIKTRGQQVTLSCSPISGHRSVSWYQQTPGQGLQFLFEYFSETQRNKGNFPGRFSGRQFSNSRSEMNVSTLELGDSALYLCASSNTATNEKLFFGSGTQLSVL.

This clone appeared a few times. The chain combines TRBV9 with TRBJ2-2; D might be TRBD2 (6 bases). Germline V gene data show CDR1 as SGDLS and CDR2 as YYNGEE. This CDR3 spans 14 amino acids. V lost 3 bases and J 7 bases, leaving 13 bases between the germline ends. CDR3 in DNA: TGTGCCAGCAGCGCGGGACTGCGGAGCGGGGAGCTGTTTTTT. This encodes CASSAGLRSGELFF.

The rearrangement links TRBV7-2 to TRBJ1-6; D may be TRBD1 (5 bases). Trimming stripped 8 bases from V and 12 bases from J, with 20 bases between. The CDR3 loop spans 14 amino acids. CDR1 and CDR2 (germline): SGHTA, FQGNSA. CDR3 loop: CASAPDSLQRPLHF. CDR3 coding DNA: TGTGCCAGCGCCCCCGACAGTCTCCAAAGACCCCTCCACTTT. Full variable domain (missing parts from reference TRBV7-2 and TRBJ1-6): GAGVSQSPSNKVTEKGKDVELRCDPISGHTALYWYRQSLGQGLEFLIYFQGNSAPDKSGLPSDRFSAERTGGSVSTLTIQRTQQEDSAVYLCASAPDSLQRPLHFGNGTRLTVT.

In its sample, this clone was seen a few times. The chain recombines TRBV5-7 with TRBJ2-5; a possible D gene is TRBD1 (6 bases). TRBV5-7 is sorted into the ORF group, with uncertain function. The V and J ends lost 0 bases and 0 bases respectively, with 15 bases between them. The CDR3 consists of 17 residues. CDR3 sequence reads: CASSLDRDPPYQETQYF. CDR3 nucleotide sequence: TGTGCCAGCAGCTTGGACAGGGACCCCCCGTACCAAGAGACCCAGTACTTC.

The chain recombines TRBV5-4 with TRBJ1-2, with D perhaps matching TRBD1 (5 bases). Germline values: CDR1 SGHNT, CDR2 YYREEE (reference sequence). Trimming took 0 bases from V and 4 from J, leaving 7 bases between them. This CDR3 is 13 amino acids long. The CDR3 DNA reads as TGTGCCAGCAGCTTGGACAGGCTCTATGGCTACACCTTC. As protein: CASSLDRLYGYTF. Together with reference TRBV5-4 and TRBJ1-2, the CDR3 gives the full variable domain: ETGVTQSPTHLIKTRGQQVTLRCSSQSGHNTVSWYQQALGQGPQFIFQYYREEENGRGNFPPRFSGLQFPNYSSELNVNALELDDSALYLCASSLDRLYGYTFGSGTRLTVV.

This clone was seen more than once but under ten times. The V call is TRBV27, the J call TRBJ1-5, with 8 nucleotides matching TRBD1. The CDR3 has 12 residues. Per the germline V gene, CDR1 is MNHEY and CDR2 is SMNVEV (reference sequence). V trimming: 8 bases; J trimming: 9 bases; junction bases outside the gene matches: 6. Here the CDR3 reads CASSDREGPQHF. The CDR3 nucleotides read TGTGCCAGCTCGGACAGGGAAGGGCCCCAGCATTTT.

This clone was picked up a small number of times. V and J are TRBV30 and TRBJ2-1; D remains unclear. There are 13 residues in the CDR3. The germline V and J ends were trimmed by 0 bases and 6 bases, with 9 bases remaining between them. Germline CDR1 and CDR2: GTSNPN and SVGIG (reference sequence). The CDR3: CAWSVTVVNEQFF. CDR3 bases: TGTGCCTGGAGTGTAACGGTTGTCAATGAGCAGTTCTTC.

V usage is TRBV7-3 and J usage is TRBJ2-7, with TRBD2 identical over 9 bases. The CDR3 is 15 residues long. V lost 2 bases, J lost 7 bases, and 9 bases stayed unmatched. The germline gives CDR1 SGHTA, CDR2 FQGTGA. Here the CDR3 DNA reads TGTGCCAGCAGCTTAGGCCTAGCGGGGAATTATGAGCAGTACTTC. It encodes CASSLGLAGNYEQYF.

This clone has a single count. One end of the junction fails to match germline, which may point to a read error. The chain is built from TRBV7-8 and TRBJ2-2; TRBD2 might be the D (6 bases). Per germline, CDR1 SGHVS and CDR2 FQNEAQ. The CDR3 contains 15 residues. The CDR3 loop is CASSLGLVNAGELFF. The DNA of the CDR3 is TGTGCCAGCAGCTTAGGACTAGTGAACGCCGGGGAGCTGTTTTTT. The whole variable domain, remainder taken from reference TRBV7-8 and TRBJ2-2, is GAGVSQSPRYKVAKRGQDVALRCDPISGHVSLFWYQQALGQGPEFLTYFQNEAQLDKSGLPSDRFFAERPEGSVSTLKIQRTQQEDSAVYLCASSLGLVNAGELFFGEGSRLTVL.

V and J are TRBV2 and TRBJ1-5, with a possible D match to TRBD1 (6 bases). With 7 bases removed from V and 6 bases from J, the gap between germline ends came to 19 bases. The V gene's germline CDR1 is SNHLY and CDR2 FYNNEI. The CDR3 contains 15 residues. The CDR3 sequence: CASTSGGERGQPQHF. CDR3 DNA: TGTGCCAGCACCTCGGGGGGCGAACGGGGTCAGCCCCAGCATTTT. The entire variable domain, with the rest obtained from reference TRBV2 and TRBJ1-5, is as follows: EPEVTQTPSHQVTQMGQEVILRCVPISNHLYFYWYRQILGQKVEFLVSFYNNEISEKSEIFDDQFSVERPDGSNFTLKIRSTKLEDSAMYFCASTSGGERGQPQHFGDGTRLSIL.